What follows are 27 T cell receptor beta chains derived from one specimen sequenced in a study of cytomegalovirus exposure and HLA in healthy donors. Primers for the PCR totalled 60 Vbeta and 13 Jbeta. Libraries were prepared by immunoSEQ multiplex PCR; TCRdb keeps only in-frame clonotypes and omits some of them. The sample lists about 180,000 clones, around four fifths seen once, with approximately 2% in the top ten. Sequencing was carried out using PBMCs. All receptors derive from a woman aged 25 to 45 in good health and CMV-seronegative.

V usage is TRBV6-4 and J usage is TRBJ2-5; tentatively, D is TRBD1 (6 bases). CDR1 and CDR2 from the germline V gene are MRHNA and SNTAGT. The CDR3 is 13 amino acids. Trimming pared 9 bases from V and 5 bases from J, leaving 16 bases between. CDR3 sequence reads: CASRTGPEETQYF. CDR3 in DNA: TGTGCCAGTCGAACAGGGCCCGAGGAGACCCAGTACTTC.

This chain uses TRBV12-5 with TRBJ1-1; D remains unclear. The V end was cut by 0 bases, the J end by 0 bases, with 8 bases between. Germline assignment: CDR1 LGHNT and CDR2 FRNRAP. The CDR3 totals 15 residues. CDR3 coding DNA: TGTGCTAGTGGTTTGGTAGGCGGTGTGAACACTGAAGCTTTCTTT. Its protein product is CASGLVGGVNTEAFF. Based on the CDR3 plus reference TRBV12-5 and TRBJ1-1, the full variable domain is DARVTQTPRHKVTEMGQEVTMRCQPILGHNTVFWYRQTMMQGLELLAYFRNRAPLDDSGMPKDRFSAEMPDATLATLKIQPSEPRDSAVYFCASGLVGGVNTEAFFGQGTRLTVV.

This chain connects TRBV5-1 to TRBJ2-5, with 16 bases matching TRBD2. The CDR3 length is 17 residues. Germline trimming cut 4 bases from V and 4 bases from J; bases unmatched to any gene: 7. Germline lookup yields CDR1 SGHRS and CDR2 YFSETQ. The CDR3 nucleotides are TGCGCCAGCAGCCCCGGGACTAGCGGGGGGGTAGGAGAGACCCAGTACTTC. Its protein product is CASSPGTSGGVGETQYF. The full variable domain, its missing parts supplied by reference TRBV5-1 and TRBJ2-5, is KAGVTQTPRYLIKTRGQQVTLSCSPISGHRSVSWYQQTPGQGLQFLFEYFSETQRNKGNFPGRFSGRQFSNSRSEMNVSTLELGDSALYLCASSPGTSGGVGETQYFGPGTRLLVL.

The chain is built from TRBV6-5 and TRBJ2-5; maybe TRBD2 (7 bases). V was trimmed by 3 bases and J by 5 bases, leaving 10 bases between them. The length of the CDR3 is 13 residues. Germline V gives CDR1 MNHEY, CDR2 SVGAGI. The DNA of the CDR3 is TGTGCCAGCAGTTATGGGGGGGCGGAGACCCAGTACTTC. Residues: CASSYGGAETQYF.

This clone was counted a few times. V gene TRBV14 combines with J gene TRBJ2-2; D is perhaps TRBD1 (5 bases). The germline gives CDR1 SGHDN, CDR2 FVKESK. V dropped 1 base and J dropped 1 base, with 13 bases sitting between them. The CDR3 runs 17 residues. The CDR3: CASSQGFRGLNTGELFF. For the CDR3, the DNA is TGTGCCAGCAGCCAAGGCTTTAGGGGCCTGAACACCGGGGAGCTGTTTTTT.

The chain is built from TRBV19 and TRBJ2-7; perhaps TRBD1 as D (5 bases). CDR1 and CDR2 (germline): LNHDA, SQIVND (reference sequence). Trimming cost V 2 bases and J 2 bases, with 16 bases left between them. The CDR3 has 16 residues. Written as DNA, the CDR3 is TGTGCCAGTAGTATACTCCGAGGACAAGGAGCCTACGAGCAGTACTTC. Its translation: CASSILRGQGAYEQYF.

The chain recombines TRBV5-1 with TRBJ2-1; 10 nucleotides line up with TRBD2. Germline CDR1 reads SGHRS; CDR2 reads YFSETQ. Trimming cost V 4 bases and J 8 bases; bases outside gene matches: 15. The CDR3 covers 17 residues. CDR3 sequence reads: CASSDITTSGAGHEQFF. DNA of the CDR3: TGCGCCAGCAGCGATATAACCACTAGCGGGGCTGGCCATGAGCAGTTCTTC.

The chain has TRBV10-3 and TRBJ1-4, with 11 bases aligning to TRBD1. V trimming: 6 bases; J trimming: 5 bases; junction bases outside the gene matches: 5. The CDR3 has 15 residues. Germline-derived CDR1 and CDR2 are ENHRY and SYGVKD. CDR3 residues: CAIRGDRGENEKLFF. The CDR3 DNA sequence: TGTGCCATCAGGGGGGACAGGGGGGAAAATGAAAAACTGTTTTTT.

This clone was counted once. V is TRBV7-2 and J is TRBJ1-2; D is uncertain. V lost 11 bases and J 5 bases, leaving 24 bases between the germline ends. This CDR3 comprises 15 residues. CDR1 is SGHTA, CDR2 FQGNSA, per germline. DNA of the CDR3: TGTGCCTTGGCCGGGAGGAATAAGGAGTCTTATGGCTACACCTTC. Its protein is CALAGRNKESYGYTF.

V usage is TRBV5-4 and J usage is TRBJ1-1; a possible D gene is TRBD1 (5 bases). The germline V and J ends were trimmed by 0 bases and 8 bases, with 11 bases remaining between them. The CDR3 contains 13 residues. CDR1 and CDR2 (germline): SGHNT, YYREEE (reference sequence). The CDR3 coding sequence is TGTGCCAGCAGCTTGGGGGGGGTTAGCGAAGCTTTCTTT. Translated: CASSLGGVSEAFF.

The count of this clone is one. The chain uses TRBV6-5 and TRBJ2-1, with 12 bases aligning to TRBD2. The CDR3 loop spans 15 amino acids. The junction had 5 bases not matched to a gene; V was cut back by 6 bases and J by 5 bases. Germline values: CDR1 MNHEY, CDR2 SVGAGI. Written as DNA, the CDR3 is TGTGCCAGCAGCCCACTAGCGGGGGGTAACAATGAGCAGTTCTTC. Translating it yields CASSPLAGGNNEQFF.

The rearrangement uses TRBV7-9 and TRBJ2-5; 8 nucleotides align to TRBD1. This CDR3 contains 14 residues. The germline V gene encodes CDR1 SEHNR and CDR2 FQNEAQ (reference sequence). V shed 4 bases and J 2 bases; nucleotides not matched to a gene: 3. The CDR3 reads CASSWGQAQETQYF. The DNA of the CDR3 is TGTGCCAGCAGCTGGGGACAGGCTCAAGAGACCCAGTACTTC. Drawing the rest from reference TRBV7-9 and TRBJ2-5, the complete variable domain is DTGVSQNPRHKITKRGQNVTFRCDPISEHNRLYWYRQTLGQGPEFLTYFQNEAQLEKSRLLSDRFSAERPKGSFSTLEIQRTEQGDSAMYLCASSWGQAQETQYFGPGTRLLVL.

This clone was found a few times. The chain uses TRBV27 and TRBJ1-2; a weak D match, TRBD1 (6 bases). Germline values: CDR1 MNHEY, CDR2 SMNVEV (reference sequence). The CDR3 spans 13 residues. V shed 2 bases and J shed 6 bases, with 10 bases lying between them. CDR3 region: CASSLRPGDGYTF. CDR3 nucleotide sequence: TGTGCCAGCAGTTTACGGCCAGGGGATGGCTACACCTTC.

The CDR3 sequence: CASSLELGARGYEQYF. The CDR3, as DNA: TGCGCCAGCAGCTTGGAATTGGGGGCGAGAGGGTACGAGCAGTACTTC. This chain uses TRBV5-1 with TRBJ2-7, with D maybe TRBD1 (6 bases). V gave up 0 bases and J gave up 4 bases, with 17 bases separating them. Germline V gene sequence: CDR1 SGHRS, CDR2 YFSETQ. This CDR3 has 16 amino acids.

The rearrangement joins TRBV5-4 to TRBJ2-3; a weak D match, TRBD2 (6 bases). Germline V lookup: CDR1 SGHNT, CDR2 YYREEE (reference sequence). This CDR3 is 16 amino acids long. V lost 4 bases and J 2 bases, leaving 17 bases between the germline ends. The CDR3 is CASSLLAPRDTDTQYF. The CDR3 DNA is TGTGCCAGCAGCCTACTAGCTCCGCGGGACACAGATACGCAGTATTTT.

V and J are TRBV30 and TRBJ2-5; possible D gene TRBD2, 5 bases. The CDR3 consists of 12 residues. CDR1 and CDR2 (germline): GTSNPN, SVGIG (reference sequence). The germline V and J ends were trimmed by 4 bases and 2 bases, with 8 bases remaining between them. This CDR3 is CAWNLAQETQYF. As DNA, the CDR3 is TGTGCCTGGAACCTAGCTCAAGAGACCCAGTACTTC.

V gene TRBV4-2 combines with J gene TRBJ2-4, with 12 bases fitting TRBD2. Per germline, CDR1 LGHNA and CDR2 YNFKEQ. This CDR3 has 20 residues. The ends lost 0 bases at V and 0 bases at J; junction bases unmatched: 9. The CDR3 spells CASSQEGETSGGLAKNIQYF. Here the CDR3 DNA reads TGTGCCAGCAGCCAAGAGGGCGAGACTAGCGGGGGCCTAGCCAAAAACATTCAGTACTTC.

The chain links TRBV5-1 to TRBJ2-7, with 9 bases fitting TRBD1. Trimming removed 4 bases from V and 4 bases from J; junction bases left unmatched: 9. The CDR3 contains 15 residues. CDR1 is SGHRS and CDR2 is YFSETQ in the germline V gene. Here the CDR3 DNA reads TGCGCCAGCAGCCCTCGAGGGACAGGGACATACGAGCAGTACTTC. The encoded protein is CASSPRGTGTYEQYF.

This sequence joins TRBV7-6 and TRBJ2-5; TRBD2 agrees at 8 bases. With 1 base clipped from V and 5 bases from J, the junction kept 6 bases outside the gene matches. Germline V gives CDR1 SGHVS, CDR2 FNYEAQ. This CDR3 region has 15 residues. CDR3 loop: CASSLVPGLEETQYF. In nucleotides, the CDR3 is TGTGCCAGCAGCTTAGTTCCGGGACTAGAGGAGACCCAGTACTTC.

CDR3 bases: TGTGCCGTCGGGGGACAGGGGGATAACTATGGCTACACCTTC. It yields the protein CAVGGQGDNYGYTF. The chain links TRBV10-3 to TRBJ1-2; 11 bases agree with TRBD1. CDR1 and CDR2 (germline): ENHRY, SYGVKD. Losses at the gene ends were 11 bases for V and 1 base for J; bases not matched to a gene: 6. The CDR3 runs 14 residues.

The J gene is TRBJ2-2, the V gene TRBV29-1; tentative D call: TRBD1 (6 bases). V gave up 6 bases and J gave up 4 bases, with 12 bases separating them. CDR3 size: 13 residues. In germline, CDR1 is SQVTM, CDR2 ANQGSEA. CDR3 in amino acids: CSVDRSSTGELFF. The CDR3 region has the DNA TGCAGCGTCGACAGGTCATCCACCGGGGAGCTGTTTTTT.

V is TRBV5-1 and J is TRBJ1-1, with 7 bases that match TRBD1. There are 14 residues in the CDR3. Germline-derived CDR1 and CDR2 are SGHRS and YFSETQ. V gave up 4 bases and J gave up 4 bases; unmatched junction bases: 7. CDR3 in amino acids: CASSRGRRSTEAFF. The CDR3, as DNA: TGCGCCAGCAGCAGGGGGCGTCGGAGCACTGAAGCTTTCTTT.

The chain recombines TRBV6-1 with TRBJ1-6; D is undetermined. Per the germline V gene, CDR1 is MNHNS and CDR2 is SASEGT. This CDR3 has 14 residues. Trimming removed 2 bases from V and 6 bases from J, with 8 bases in between. The CDR3 nucleotides are TGTGCCAGCAGTGAAAAATCTCCTAATTCACCCCTCCACTTT. It specifies CASSEKSPNSPLHF.

The V call is TRBV15, the J call TRBJ2-4, with D perhaps TRBD1 (6 bases). This CDR3 contains 19 residues. V lost 5 bases to trimming and J lost 1 base, with 24 bases between them. Germline CDR1 and CDR2: LNHNV and YYDKDF (reference sequence). CDR3 protein: CATSLEGGSLRGAKNIQYF. In nucleotides, the CDR3 is TGTGCCACCAGCCTTGAAGGCGGCAGTCTAAGGGGGGCCAAAAACATTCAGTACTTC. Complete variable domain (other parts from reference TRBV15 and TRBJ2-4): DAMVIQNPRYQVTQFGKPVTLSCSQTLNHNVMYWYQQKSSQAPKLLFHYYDKDFNNEADTPDNFQSRRPNTSFCFLDIRSPGLGDTAMYLCATSLEGGSLRGAKNIQYFGAGTRLSVL.

The chain carries TRBV7-2 and TRBJ1-2; no definite D call. V was pared by 1 base and J by 8 bases, with 14 bases between. Germline loops: CDR1 SGHTA, CDR2 FQGNSA. This CDR3 comprises 14 residues. The CDR3: CASSLGNRPLGYTF. The CDR3 DNA follows: TGTGCCAGCAGCTTAGGGAACAGACCCTTAGGCTACACCTTC.

This chain connects TRBV5-1 to TRBJ2-1; TRBD1 aligns across 8 bases. Germline lookup yields CDR1 SGHRS and CDR2 YFSETQ. CDR3 length: 12 residues. Trimming took 4 bases from V and 8 from J; bases not matched to a gene: 2. The CDR3 reads CASSLDRDEQFF. CDR3 DNA: TGCGCCAGCAGCCTGGACAGGGATGAGCAGTTCTTC. The full variable domain, rest sourced from reference TRBV5-1 and TRBJ2-1, is KAGVTQTPRYLIKTRGQQVTLSCSPISGHRSVSWYQQTPGQGLQFLFEYFSETQRNKGNFPGRFSGRQFSNSRSEMNVSTLELGDSALYLCASSLDRDEQFFGPGTRLTVL.

V and J are TRBV4-1 and TRBJ2-7; 10 nucleotides align to TRBD2. V lost 4 bases, J lost 3 bases, and 9 bases stayed unmatched. Germline lookup yields CDR1 MGHRA and CDR2 YSYEKL. The CDR3 runs to 16 residues. The CDR3 reads CASSRTGTSADYEQYF. CDR3 DNA: TGCGCCAGCAGCCGGACCGGGACTAGCGCCGACTACGAGCAGTACTTC.